Listed below are T cell receptor beta chains from one sample, sequenced in a study of human T cells and chemical hapten exposure. TCRdb used MiXCR to reprocess the RACE reads, holding one entry per CDR3 protein. This sample has 40,000 to 45,000 distinct CDR3 sequences, with 8% to 9.5% found just once. The specimen comprised whole blood, sampled in connection with sensitization to the hapten diphenylcyclopropenone (DPC). The source of these receptors is a woman in her 40s with alopecia areata. Some clones in this sample may be carry-over from other donors' samples. CDR3s include the opening cysteine and the closing phenylalanine or tryptophan. The D gene is left open where the match is weak. Expanded clones are given a class, and other clones once, few, many or no size at all.

d_gene: NA
j_gene: TRBJ2-2
abundance: few
v_gene: TRBV12-3/TRBV12-4
CDR3nt: TGTGCCAGCAGAACGGGACTTTCCACCGGGGAGCTGTTTTTT
CDR3aa: CASRTGLSTGELFF

d_gene: NA
j_gene: TRBJ1-3
abundance: many
v_gene: TRBV7-2
CDR3nt: TGTGCCAGCAGCTTAGAACGATATGGGAACACCATATATTTT
CDR3aa: CASSLERYGNTIYF

d_gene: TRBD1
j_gene: TRBJ1-5
abundance: many
v_gene: TRBV2
CDR3nt: TGTGCCAGCAGGGATCACAGGGGACGTCGGCAGCCCCAGCATTTT
CDR3aa: CASRDHRGRRQPQHF

d_gene: NA
j_gene: TRBJ1-5
abundance: many
v_gene: TRBV6-2/TRBV6-3
CDR3nt: TGTGCCAGCACCGATCCCGGAGTGCTCAATCAGCCCCAGCATTTT
CDR3aa: CASTDPGVLNQPQHF

d_gene: NA
j_gene: TRBJ1-2
abundance: NA
v_gene: TRBV2
CDR3nt: TGTGCCAGCAGTGACGCCAATTATGGCTACACCTTC
CDR3aa: CASSDANYGYTF

d_gene: NA
j_gene: TRBJ2-7
abundance: NA
v_gene: TRBV3-1
CDR3nt: TGTGCCAGCAGCCTACGAAGAGGGAACGAGCAGTACTTC
CDR3aa: CASSLRRGNEQYF

d_gene: TRBD2
j_gene: TRBJ2-1
abundance: many
v_gene: TRBV20-1
CDR3nt: TGCAGTGCTAGTCCTAGCGGGGGATACAATGAGCAGTTCTTC
CDR3aa: CSASPSGGYNEQFF

d_gene: NA
j_gene: TRBJ2-7
abundance: few
v_gene: TRBV5-1
CDR3nt: TGCGCCAGCAGCTTGGTAGTGTTACCCTACGAACAGTACTTC
CDR3aa: CASSLVVLPYEQYF

d_gene: NA
j_gene: TRBJ2-7
abundance: NA
v_gene: TRBV10-3
CDR3nt: TGTGCCACAGAGTCGGCCCTTTTGTACGAGCAGTACTTC
CDR3aa: CATESALLYEQYF

d_gene: TRBD1
j_gene: TRBJ1-1
abundance: many
v_gene: TRBV6-2/TRBV6-3
CDR3nt: TGTGCCAGCAGTTGGGACAGTGAGAACACTGAAGCTTTCTTT
CDR3aa: CASSWDSENTEAFF

d_gene: NA
j_gene: TRBJ1-5
abundance: many
v_gene: TRBV12-3/TRBV12-4
CDR3nt: TGTGCCAGCACCGCATCCGGTAGCAATCAGCCCCAGCATTTT
CDR3aa: CASTASGSNQPQHF

d_gene: NA
j_gene: TRBJ2-5
abundance: many
v_gene: TRBV5-1
CDR3nt: TGCGCCAGCAGCTTGGGGGCCGGGGCGGCCCAAGAGACCCAGTACTTC
CDR3aa: CASSLGAGAAQETQYF

d_gene: NA
j_gene: TRBJ2-7
abundance: many
v_gene: TRBV6-5
CDR3nt: TGTGCCAGCAGGGGGACACGGACCTACGAGCAGTACTTC
CDR3aa: CASRGTRTYEQYF

d_gene: NA
j_gene: TRBJ1-1
abundance: once
v_gene: TRBV6-1
CDR3nt: TGTGCCAGCAGTGGGACCAATGAAGCTTTCTTT
CDR3aa: CASSGTNEAFF

d_gene: TRBD1
j_gene: TRBJ1-2
abundance: many
v_gene: TRBV5-4
CDR3nt: TGTGCCAGCAGCCCGCAGGGGGCGGGTGGCTACACCTTC
CDR3aa: CASSPQGAGGYTF

d_gene: NA
j_gene: TRBJ2-1
abundance: many
v_gene: TRBV12-3/TRBV12-4
CDR3nt: TGTGCCAGCAGTTTAGGGACTTCCACCAATGAGCAGTTCTTC
CDR3aa: CASSLGTSTNEQFF

d_gene: NA
j_gene: TRBJ1-6
abundance: few
v_gene: TRBV20-1
CDR3nt: TGCAGTGCTAGCCAGGAAGGCGGTTCACCCCTCCACTTT
CDR3aa: CSASQEGGSPLHF

d_gene: NA
j_gene: TRBJ2-1
abundance: few
v_gene: TRBV11-3
CDR3nt: TGTGCCAGCAGTAGCGAAAGCTACAATGAGCAGTTCTTC
CDR3aa: CASSSESYNEQFF

d_gene: TRBD2
j_gene: TRBJ2-5
abundance: many
v_gene: TRBV9
CDR3nt: TGTGCCAGCAGCAAAGGACTAGCGGGGGGGCAAGAGACCCAGTACTTC
CDR3aa: CASSKGLAGGQETQYF

d_gene: TRBD1
j_gene: TRBJ1-1
abundance: many
v_gene: TRBV7-6
CDR3nt: TGTGCCAGCAGCTTTCGTCCAGGGGGCAATAGGGGCACTGAAGCTTTCTTT
CDR3aa: CASSFRPGGNRGTEAFF

d_gene: NA
j_gene: TRBJ2-5
abundance: many
v_gene: TRBV20-1
CDR3nt: TGCAGTGCTACATCAACGGAGACCCAGTACTTC
CDR3aa: CSATSTETQYF

d_gene: NA
j_gene: TRBJ2-6
abundance: many
v_gene: TRBV28
CDR3nt: TGTGCCAGCAGTTTTTACAGGGCTGGGGCCAACGTCCTGACTTTC
CDR3aa: CASSFYRAGANVLTF

d_gene: NA
j_gene: TRBJ2-3
abundance: few
v_gene: TRBV7-9
CDR3nt: TGTGCCAGCAGCCCTGCGAGGGCTCGAGGCACAGATACGCAGTATTTT
CDR3aa: CASSPARARGTDTQYF

d_gene: NA
j_gene: TRBJ2-3
abundance: many
v_gene: TRBV6-4
CDR3nt: TGTGCCAGCAGTGAGGGCAGGGCCAGCACAGATACGCAGTATTTT
CDR3aa: CASSEGRASTDTQYF

d_gene: NA
j_gene: TRBJ2-1
abundance: many
v_gene: TRBV20-1
CDR3nt: TGCAGCGTGACTAGTTTGTACAATGAGCAGTTCTTC
CDR3aa: CSVTSLYNEQFF

d_gene: NA
j_gene: TRBJ2-5
abundance: many
v_gene: TRBV6-2/TRBV6-3
CDR3nt: TGTGCCAGCAGTTACTCGAGCTACCCCCAAGAGACCCAGTACTTC
CDR3aa: CASSYSSYPQETQYF

d_gene: NA
j_gene: TRBJ1-2
abundance: few
v_gene: TRBV12-3/TRBV12-4
CDR3nt: TGTGCCAGCAGTTTAGGTCAGCGATACTATGGCTACACCTTC
CDR3aa: CASSLGQRYYGYTF

d_gene: NA
j_gene: TRBJ1-2
abundance: many
v_gene: TRBV12-3/TRBV12-4
CDR3nt: TGTGCCAGCAGTTTTCCCGGGGCTTCTAACTATGGCTACACCTTC
CDR3aa: CASSFPGASNYGYTF

d_gene: TRBD1
j_gene: TRBJ2-2
abundance: many
v_gene: TRBV27
CDR3nt: TGTGCCAGCAGTTCCGGGACAGGGGGCGATATCGGGGAGCTGTTTTTT
CDR3aa: CASSSGTGGDIGELFF

d_gene: NA
j_gene: TRBJ1-1
abundance: many
v_gene: TRBV6-2/TRBV6-3
CDR3nt: TGTGCCAGCAGTTCTGGGACTGAAGCTTTCTTT
CDR3aa: CASSSGTEAFF

d_gene: NA
j_gene: TRBJ2-5
abundance: many
v_gene: TRBV11-2
CDR3nt: TGTGCCAGCAGCTTAGATGGGATCCTGACTAGACAAAAAGAGACCCAGTACTTC
CDR3aa: CASSLDGILTRQKETQYF

d_gene: NA
j_gene: TRBJ1-1
abundance: many
v_gene: TRBV13
CDR3nt: TGTGCCAGCAGCTTGGGGGTTAACACTGAAGCTTTCTTT
CDR3aa: CASSLGVNTEAFF

d_gene: TRBD2
j_gene: TRBJ2-2
abundance: many
v_gene: TRBV7-8
CDR3nt: TGTGCCAGCAGCGTTTCCCCGGCGGGGGGGCTGAGTACCGGGGAGCTGTTTTTT
CDR3aa: CASSVSPAGGLSTGELFF

d_gene: TRBD1
j_gene: TRBJ2-3
abundance: few
v_gene: TRBV7-9
CDR3nt: TGTGCCAGCAGCCGCCGGGACAGAGCAACAGATACGCAGTATTTT
CDR3aa: CASSRRDRATDTQYF

d_gene: NA
j_gene: TRBJ1-1
abundance: many
v_gene: TRBV6-1
CDR3nt: TGTGCCAGCGGAGCGGAACCGAACACTGAAGCTTTCTTT
CDR3aa: CASGAEPNTEAFF

d_gene: TRBD1
j_gene: TRBJ1-4
abundance: many
v_gene: TRBV6-5
CDR3nt: TGTGCCAGCAGCCGGGGGACAGCCAGTAATGAAAAACTGTTTTTT
CDR3aa: CASSRGTASNEKLFF

d_gene: NA
j_gene: TRBJ2-7
abundance: many
v_gene: TRBV19
CDR3nt: TGTGCCAGTAGTTGGAGGGCCTTCTACGAGCAGTACTTC
CDR3aa: CASSWRAFYEQYF

d_gene: NA
j_gene: TRBJ2-5
abundance: NA
v_gene: TRBV6-6
CDR3nt: TGTGCCAGCACCTTCAGGACCCAAGAGACCCAGTACTTC
CDR3aa: CASTFRTQETQYF

d_gene: TRBD1
j_gene: TRBJ1-6
abundance: many
v_gene: TRBV6-6
CDR3nt: TGTGCCAGCAGTTACCAACCCAGGGGGCAGGGTAATTCACCCCTCCACTTT
CDR3aa: CASSYQPRGQGNSPLHF

d_gene: NA
j_gene: TRBJ1-4
abundance: many
v_gene: TRBV19
CDR3nt: TGTGCCAGTAGTCCCGATTGGAGCAGGCCGAAAAATGAAAAACTGTTTTTT
CDR3aa: CASSPDWSRPKNEKLFF

d_gene: NA
j_gene: TRBJ1-1
abundance: many
v_gene: TRBV29-1
CDR3nt: TGCAGCGTAAGGGAGGGGGTTAACACTGAAGCTTTCTTT
CDR3aa: CSVREGVNTEAFF

d_gene: NA
j_gene: TRBJ2-3
abundance: many
v_gene: TRBV24-1
CDR3nt: TGTGCCACCAGTGATTACAGTACGACAGATACGCAGTATTTT
CDR3aa: CATSDYSTTDTQYF

d_gene: NA
j_gene: TRBJ2-5
abundance: many
v_gene: TRBV6-6
CDR3nt: TGTGCCAGCAGGGCCGTCAGCTACCAAGAGACCCAGTACTTC
CDR3aa: CASRAVSYQETQYF

d_gene: NA
j_gene: TRBJ1-4
abundance: many
v_gene: TRBV7-9
CDR3nt: TGTGCCAGCAGCATCGGACATTTTGAAAAACTGTTTTTT
CDR3aa: CASSIGHFEKLFF

d_gene: TRBD2
j_gene: TRBJ2-3
abundance: many
v_gene: TRBV7-2
CDR3nt: TGTGCCAGCAGCTCTACTAGCGGGGGGGCACATAGAGATACGCAGTATTTT
CDR3aa: CASSSTSGGAHRDTQYF

d_gene: NA
j_gene: TRBJ2-2
abundance: NA
v_gene: TRBV4-1
CDR3nt: TGCGCCAGCAGCCAAGAAGCCTCGAACACCGGGGAGCTGTTTTTT
CDR3aa: CASSQEASNTGELFF

d_gene: NA
j_gene: TRBJ1-2
abundance: few
v_gene: TRBV7-9
CDR3nt: TGTGCCAGCAGCCCTTGGACAGCCCGCCATGGCTACACCTTC
CDR3aa: CASSPWTARHGYTF

d_gene: TRBD1
j_gene: TRBJ2-1
abundance: NA
v_gene: TRBV29-1
CDR3nt: TGCAGCGTCCAGAAGGGGACAGGGTCAGGGGATGAGCAGTTCTTC
CDR3aa: CSVQKGTGSGDEQFF

d_gene: TRBD1
j_gene: TRBJ1-1
abundance: many
v_gene: TRBV18
CDR3nt: TGTGCCAGCTCCCCGAGGGACAGGGTACCTGAAGCTTTCTTT
CDR3aa: CASSPRDRVPEAFF

d_gene: NA
j_gene: TRBJ1-5
abundance: many
v_gene: TRBV2
CDR3nt: TGTGCCAGCAGTGCACGAAGGGATGGCAATCAGCCCCAGCATTTT
CDR3aa: CASSARRDGNQPQHF

d_gene: TRBD1
j_gene: TRBJ2-1
abundance: many
v_gene: TRBV29-1
CDR3nt: TGCAGCGCCTGGAGATCGGGCAGGGGGCGAAACAATGAGCAGTTCTTC
CDR3aa: CSAWRSGRGRNNEQFF

d_gene: NA
j_gene: TRBJ2-5
abundance: many
v_gene: TRBV2
CDR3nt: TGTGCCAGCAGTGAATCCGGGTTGGAGACCCAGTACTTC
CDR3aa: CASSESGLETQYF

d_gene: NA
j_gene: TRBJ2-5
abundance: many
v_gene: TRBV2
CDR3nt: TGTGCCAGCAGTCCGCAAGAGACCCAGTACTTC
CDR3aa: CASSPQETQYF